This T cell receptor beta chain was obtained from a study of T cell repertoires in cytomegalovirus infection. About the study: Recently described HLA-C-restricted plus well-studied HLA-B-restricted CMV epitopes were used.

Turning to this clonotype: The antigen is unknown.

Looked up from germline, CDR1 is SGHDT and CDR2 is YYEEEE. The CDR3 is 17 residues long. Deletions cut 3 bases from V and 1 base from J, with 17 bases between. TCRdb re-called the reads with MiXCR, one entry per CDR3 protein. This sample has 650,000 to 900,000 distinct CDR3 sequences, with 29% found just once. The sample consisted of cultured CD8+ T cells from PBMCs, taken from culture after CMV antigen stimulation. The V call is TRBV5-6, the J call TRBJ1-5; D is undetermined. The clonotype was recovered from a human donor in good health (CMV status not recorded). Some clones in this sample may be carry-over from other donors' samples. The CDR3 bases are TGTGCCAGCAGCTGGGGAGGTAGGGTGGGGAGCAATCAGCCCCAGCATTTT. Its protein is CASSWGGRVGSNQPQHF. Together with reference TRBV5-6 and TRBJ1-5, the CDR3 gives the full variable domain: DAGVTQSPTHLIKTRGQQVTLRCSPKSGHDTVSWYQQALGQGPQFIFQYYEEEERQRGNFPDRFSGHQFPNYSSELNVNALLLGDSALYLCASSWGGRVGSNQPQHFGDGTRLSIL.